This T cell receptor (beta chain) stems from a study of blood T cell repertoires in COVID-19. Study in general: Samples representing acute and convalescent COVID-19 were sourced from the United States, Italy and Spain. T cells, B-cell-depleted T cells, or PBMCs supplied cDNA or gDNA.

Trimming removed 1 base at V and 5 bases at J, with 8 bases between. There are 13 residues in the CDR3. Germline V gives CDR1 SGHNT, CDR2 YENEEA. There are a few counts of this clone. Per the authors' pipeline: Estimates of nucleated cell counts were drawn from the amplification of reference gene primers. Repertoires were generated with immunoSEQ multiplex PCR, while TCRdb's copy carries only in-frame clones and drops some. The V and J calls and clone size were taken over from that table, and D and trimming were inferred from the DNA. This table holds 70,000 to 85,000 clones, around 83% found once. The sample taken for sequencing was peripheral blood. This chain connects TRBV11-3 to TRBJ1-2, with TRBD1 as a possible D gene (5 bases). This clonotype was obtained from a woman of 80 years or more in a cohort sampled during active or convalescent COVID-19. CDR3 nucleotides: TGTGCCAGCAGCTTAGGGACAAAATATGGCTACACCTTC. Translating it yields CASSLGTKYGYTF. Supplemented by reference TRBV11-3 and TRBJ1-2, the full variable domain reads EAGVVQSPRYKIIEKKQPVAFWCNPISGHNTLYWYLQNLGQGPELLIRYENEEAVDDSQLPKDRFSAERLKGVDSTLKIQPAELGDSAVYLCASSLGTKYGYTFGSGTRLTVV.